One sample yielded the 3 T cell receptor beta chains listed below, sequenced in a study of shared clonotypes between healthy human individuals. TCRdb's table, derived via immunoSEQ multiplex PCR, lists solely in-frame clones and lacks some. The data contain about 980,000 clones, over 60% of them singletons. The sample was memory CD4+ T cells sorted from blood. The subset was: CD45RA-negative fraction. All receptors come from a man aged 18 to 30 in good health.

The V call is TRBV28, the J call TRBJ1-5, with TRBD1 as a possible D gene (6 bases). V was shortened by 5 bases and J by 1 base, with 21 bases between the two germline ends. In germline, CDR1 is MDHEN, CDR2 SYDVKM. CDR3 length: 18 residues. CDR3 DNA: TGTGCCAGCAGTCCTAGCGGGAGGGGGGCTTTCAGCAATCAGCCCCAGCATTTT. Protein: CASSPSGRGAFSNQPQHF. Complete variable domain (other parts from reference TRBV28 and TRBJ1-5): DVKVTQSSRYLVKRTGEKVFLECVQDMDHENMFWYRQDPGLGLRLIYFSYDVKMKEKGDIPEGYSVSREKKERFSLILESASTNQTSMYLCASSPSGRGAFSNQPQHFGDGTRLSIL.

The genes are TRBV6-6 and TRBJ1-6; D is perhaps TRBD1 (5 bases). V lost 7 bases to trimming and J lost 7 bases, with 17 bases between them. There are 15 residues in the CDR3. Germline-derived CDR1 and CDR2 are MNHNY and SVGAGI (reference sequence). CDR3 sequence reads: CASTIRQSENSPLHF. For the CDR3, the DNA is TGTGCCAGCACCATACGACAGTCTGAAAATTCACCCCTCCACTTT.

J is TRBJ2-7 and V is TRBV7-9, with 8 bases lining up with TRBD1. The CDR3 covers 13 residues. Looked up from germline, CDR1 is SEHNR and CDR2 is FQNEAQ (reference sequence). Trimming cost V 5 bases and J 6 bases; bases outside gene matches: 6. In nucleotides, the CDR3 is TGTGCCAGCAGCCAGAGGACAGGGAGCGAGCAGTACTTC. Residues: CASSQRTGSEQYF.